The 23 T cell receptor beta chains given below trace back to one sample, sequenced in a study of T cell changes during pregnancy in multiple sclerosis. Assay: immunoSEQ multiplex PCR; the TCRdb copy retains only in-frame clones and omits some. The sample records 45,000 or so clones, around 89% being singletons. The starting material was CD4+ T cells from peripheral blood mononuclear cells, obtained after pregnancy. Receptor source: a female donor with multiple sclerosis, enrolled in a pregnancy study.

This clone appeared a single time. The V and J genes are TRBV5-6 and TRBJ2-5; D might be TRBD2 (6 bases). Trimming shortened V by 2 bases and J by 1 base, and 12 bases separated the two germline ends. CDR3 size: 15 residues. Per the germline V gene, CDR1 is SGHDT and CDR2 is YYEEEE. The CDR3 region has the DNA TGTGCCAGCAGCTTCGAGGGAGGATCCCAAGAGACCCAGTACTTC. Encoded protein: CASSFEGGSQETQYF.

This clone was recorded once. CDR3 DNA sequence: TGCGCCAGCAGCCAAGGGGGACAGATTAATGAAAAACTGTTTTTT. As protein: CASSQGGQINEKLFF. The V call is TRBV4-1, the J call TRBJ1-4; 7 positions match TRBD1. CDR1 and CDR2 (germline): MGHRA, YSYEKL. The CDR3 has 15 residues. The trim removed 1 base at V and 4 bases at J, leaving 3 bases unmatched.

V is TRBV6-1 and J is TRBJ2-5, with a possible D match to TRBD1 (6 bases). The V gene lost 7 bases and the J gene lost 0 bases, with 12 bases spanning the gap. The germline V gene has CDR1 MNHNS and CDR2 SASEGT. The CDR3 consists of 14 residues. As DNA, the CDR3 is TGTGCCAGCAATATGGGGACACACCAAGAGACCCAGTACTTC. Translation: CASNMGTHQETQYF.

V is TRBV29-1 and J is TRBJ2-3; 9 nucleotides align to TRBD1. J was trimmed by 3 bases and V by 6 bases; bases with no gene match: 4. CDR1 is SQVTM, CDR2 ANQGSEA, per germline. The CDR3 sequence is 13 residues long. The CDR3 sequence: CSVMTGGTDTQYF. The CDR3 nucleotides are TGCAGCGTGATGACAGGGGGTACAGATACGCAGTATTTT.

The sample holds one count of this clone. The rearrangement uses TRBV5-1 and TRBJ1-4; 7 bases match TRBD1. V lost 5 bases, J lost 8 bases, and 3 bases stayed unmatched. Germline CDR1 reads SGHRS; CDR2 reads YFSETQ. The CDR3 loop spans 12 amino acids. CDR3 in DNA: TGCGCCAGCAGTTACAGGGGAGAAAAACTGTTTTTT. It is translated as CASSYRGEKLFF.

This sequence joins TRBV6-6 and TRBJ2-3; 9 bases are a match to TRBD2. This CDR3 has 16 residues. Germline CDR1 MNHNY, CDR2 SVGAGI (reference sequence). The ends lost 3 bases at V and 4 bases at J; junction bases unmatched: 8. CDR3 sequence (DNA): TGTGCCAGCAGTTATCAAGCGGGAGGAGCGCCAGATACGCAGTATTTT. This codes for CASSYQAGGAPDTQYF.

The gene calls are TRBV30 and TRBJ2-7; TRBD2 matches 8 bases. Germline V gene data show CDR1 as GTSNPN and CDR2 as SVGIG (reference sequence). The CDR3 runs to 12 residues. The V segment lost 3 bases and the J segment 4 bases; nucleotides outside the gene matches: 2. The CDR3: CAWSPSGYEQYF. For the CDR3, the DNA is TGTGCCTGGAGCCCTAGCGGGTACGAGCAGTACTTC.

This clone was seen more than once but under ten times. The chain is built from TRBV9 and TRBJ2-7, with TRBD2 identical over 10 bases. The trim removed 3 bases at V and 2 bases at J, leaving 8 bases unmatched. This CDR3 contains 16 residues. Germline-derived CDR1 and CDR2 are SGDLS and YYNGEE. CDR3 nucleotide sequence: TGTGCCAGCAGCGAAGGCCTAGCGGGAGTAGCCTACGAGCAGTACTTC. Its translation: CASSEGLAGVAYEQYF.

The V gene is TRBV12-5, the J gene TRBJ2-7, with 13 positions matching TRBD2. From germline, CDR1 is LGHNT and CDR2 FRNRAP. The V segment lost 2 bases and the J segment 3 bases; nucleotides outside the gene matches: 10. There are 18 residues in the CDR3. The DNA of the CDR3 is TGTGCTAGTGGTTTGACCAACAGGGGACTAGCGGGAAACTACGAGCAGTACTTC. It is translated as CASGLTNRGLAGNYEQYF.

The chain links TRBV19 to TRBJ2-7; 13 nucleotides align to TRBD2. The CDR3 contains 12 residues. CDR1 is LNHDA and CDR2 is SQIVND in the germline V gene (reference sequence). The ends lost 11 bases at V and 6 bases at J; junction bases unmatched: 4. The CDR3 loop is CASRTSGSEQYF. The CDR3 DNA is TGTGCCTCCCGGACTAGCGGGAGCGAGCAGTACTTC.

The rearrangement uses TRBV6-1 and TRBJ2-1; D is ambiguous. Looked up from germline, CDR1 is MNHNS and CDR2 is SASEGT. This CDR3 has 13 residues. V was pared by 1 base and J by 7 bases, with 8 bases between. In DNA, the CDR3 is TGTGCCAGCAGTGAAGTCTGGGCTAATGAGCAGTTCTTC. The encoded protein is CASSEVWANEQFF.

The rearrangement joins TRBV2 to TRBJ2-3, with D perhaps TRBD2 (5 bases). The germline V gene encodes CDR1 SNHLY and CDR2 FYNNEI. The CDR3 has 14 residues. Trimming cost V 6 bases and J 0 bases, with 10 bases left between them. CDR3 region: CASRRGSSTDTQYF. The CDR3 DNA reads TGTGCCAGCAGACGTGGGAGTAGCACAGATACGCAGTATTTT. The full variable domain, in which reference TRBV2 and TRBJ2-3 provide the parts outside the CDR3, is EPEVTQTPSHQVTQMGQEVILRCVPISNHLYFYWYRQILGQKVEFLVSFYNNEISEKSEIFDDQFSVERPDGSNFTLKIRSTKLEDSAMYFCASRRGSSTDTQYFGPGTRLTVL.

The chain recombines TRBV19 with TRBJ2-1; 7 bases are a match to TRBD1. The CDR3 contains 17 residues. After removal of 2 bases from V and 4 bases from J, the junction contained 11 bases not matched to a gene. CDR1 is LNHDA, CDR2 SQIVND, per germline (reference sequence). CDR3 sequence: CASSIQTGTATYNEQFF. CDR3 DNA sequence: TGTGCCAGTAGTATACAAACCGGGACAGCCACTTACAATGAGCAGTTCTTC. Full variable domain (missing parts from reference TRBV19 and TRBJ2-1): DGGITQSPKYLFRKEGQNVTLSCEQNLNHDAMYWYRQDPGQGLRLIYYSQIVNDFQKGDIAEGYSVSREKKESFPLTVTSAQKNPTAFYLCASSIQTGTATYNEQFFGPGTRLTVL.

The CDR3 DNA reads as TGCGCCAGCAGCCTTGGGACACTATATGGCTACACCTTC. It is translated as CASSLGTLYGYTF. The V call is TRBV5-1, the J call TRBJ1-2; tentatively, D is TRBD1 (6 bases). This CDR3 spans 13 amino acids. The germline CDR1 and CDR2 sequences are SGHRS and YFSETQ. V lost 4 bases to trimming and J lost 5 bases, with 12 bases between them.

This clone has only one observation. The J gene is TRBJ2-3, the V gene TRBV6-1; 8 bases line up with TRBD2. The CDR3 covers 15 residues. Germline V lookup: CDR1 MNHNS, CDR2 SASEGT. The trim removed 11 bases at V and 0 bases at J, leaving 10 bases unmatched. The CDR3 DNA reads as TGTGCCTCTCTTCGGCTAGCGGGTAGCACAGATACGCAGTATTTT. Its protein is CASLRLAGSTDTQYF.

The V call is TRBV6-6, the J call TRBJ1-1; the match to TRBD1 covers 10 bases. J was trimmed by 4 bases and V by 5 bases; bases with no gene match: 7. The CDR3 is made up of 15 amino acids. The germline V gene has CDR1 MNHNY and CDR2 SVGAGI (reference sequence). Here the CDR3 DNA reads TGTGCCAGCAGTAAAGGGGACAGGGGAGGCACTGAAGCTTTCTTT. Its translation is CASSKGDRGGTEAFF.

V and J are TRBV5-1 and TRBJ2-5, with 7 bases matching TRBD1. The CDR3 loop spans 14 amino acids. V dropped 0 bases and J dropped 3; count of bases not matched to a gene: 2. Germline V gene lookup returns CDR1 SGHRS and CDR2 YFSETQ. This CDR3 is CASSLATGKETQYF. CDR3 in DNA: TGCGCCAGCAGCTTGGCGACAGGGAAAGAGACCCAGTACTTC. Together with reference TRBV5-1 and TRBJ2-5, the CDR3 gives the full variable domain: KAGVTQTPRYLIKTRGQQVTLSCSPISGHRSVSWYQQTPGQGLQFLFEYFSETQRNKGNFPGRFSGRQFSNSRSEMNVSTLELGDSALYLCASSLATGKETQYFGPGTRLLVL.

This chain joins TRBV18 and TRBJ2-6; D remains unclear. V was cut by 6 bases and J by 4 bases, with 10 bases left in between. The germline V gene encodes CDR1 KGHSH and CDR2 LQKENI. This CDR3 region has 14 residues. The CDR3 loop reads CASSAGYGANVLTF. The CDR3 region has the DNA TGTGCCAGCTCCGCCGGTTACGGGGCCAACGTCCTGACTTTC.

The chain combines TRBV7-9 with TRBJ1-2; D uncertain. Germline V gives CDR1 SEHNR, CDR2 FQNEAQ (reference sequence). This CDR3 contains 15 residues. Deletions cut 5 bases from V and 4 bases from J, with 17 bases between. CDR3 sequence: CASSHMNKRGYGYTF. In DNA form, the CDR3 reads TGTGCCAGCAGCCATATGAACAAGCGTGGCTATGGCTACACCTTC.

Regarding this clone: Other DNA variants within this sample encode the same CDR3. V gene TRBV11-3 combines with J gene TRBJ1-1, with D hard to call. In germline, CDR1 is SGHNT, CDR2 YENEEA. There are 13 residues in the CDR3. Trimming removed 2 bases at V and 1 base at J, with 5 bases between. The DNA for the CDR3 is TGTGCCAGCAGCTTACGGGGGAACACTGAAGCTTTCTTT. Amino acid sequence: CASSLRGNTEAFF.

The chain uses TRBV5-4 and TRBJ2-5, with a tentative D call TRBD2 (6 bases). This CDR3 is built from 16 residues. Germline V gene data show CDR1 as SGHNT and CDR2 as YYREEE (reference sequence). Trimming pared 5 bases from V and 1 base from J, leaving 18 bases between. For the CDR3, the DNA is TGTGCCAGCAGTATCCTAGCGTCCGTCACCCAAGAGACCCAGTACTTC. Translated: CASSILASVTQETQYF. Full variable domain (remainder filled in from reference TRBV5-4 and TRBJ2-5): ETGVTQSPTHLIKTRGQQVTLRCSSQSGHNTVSWYQQALGQGPQFIFQYYREEENGRGNFPPRFSGLQFPNYSSELNVNALELDDSALYLCASSILASVTQETQYFGPGTRLLVL.

The V gene is TRBV5-6, the J gene TRBJ2-5; D gene unclear. From germline, CDR1 is SGHDT and CDR2 YYEEEE. There are 13 residues in the CDR3. The V end was cut by 0 bases, the J end by 5 bases, with 8 bases between. The CDR3 here is CASSLGQRETQYF. CDR3 DNA: TGTGCCAGCAGCTTGGGGCAGAGGGAGACCCAGTACTTC.

J is TRBJ2-3 and V is TRBV6-5, with TRBD2 as a possible D gene (6 bases). CDR1 and CDR2 (germline): MNHEY, SVGAGI. The V and J ends lost 6 bases and 4 bases respectively, with 8 bases between them. This CDR3 comprises 12 residues. As DNA, the CDR3 is TGTGCCAGCAGCAGGAGGGCAGATACGCAGTATTTT. Protein sequence: CASSRRADTQYF.